This T cell receptor (beta chain) was sequenced for a study of cytomegalovirus exposure and HLA in healthy donors. Study-wide background: A preliminary data release comprised roughly 85 million unique TCRs obtained from HLA-typed donors.

A remark on this clone: Its specificity is not known.

General study results and limits: A link between a missense DCLRE1C variant and TCR beta V- and J-gene trimming emerged from a later analysis. What was likely a sequencing artifact was a cluster of highly shared sequence variants.

The CDR3 is 14 residues long. The germline gives CDR1 MDHEN, CDR2 SYDVKM. V dropped 6 bases and J dropped 6 bases, with 17 bases sitting between them. PCR employed 60 Vbeta and 13 Jbeta primers. Profiling relied on immunoSEQ multiplex PCR, and the TCRdb table lists in-frame clones only, not all of them. The table records fewer than 300,000 clones, about 80% of them present only once. This clonotype was obtained from a girl aged 2-15 years in good health and CMV-seronegative. The source material was PBMCs. This chain uses TRBV28 with TRBJ1-1; a possible D gene is TRBD1 (6 bases). CDR3 sequence reads: CASRKAQGGAEAFF. In DNA, the CDR3 is TGTGCCAGCAGGAAGGCACAGGGAGGGGCTGAAGCTTTCTTT.